This T cell receptor (beta chain) was sequenced for a study of T-cell reconstitution after alpha-beta-depleted transplantation in children. Trimming left V 7 bases short and J 2 bases short, with 20 bases between. Germline values: CDR1 SQVTM, CDR2 ANQGSEA. The CDR3 has 15 amino acids. Unique molecular identifiers were built into the TCRbeta library. TCRdb used MiXCR to reprocess the PCR reads, holding one entry per CDR3 protein. The sample consists of fewer than 550,000 distinct CDR3 sequences, over 9.5% of them appearing once. This clonotype has just a few counts. The clonotype originates from a female patient under 10 years old who had a stem cell transplant for aplastic anemia, so the T cells may come from the graft donor. J is TRBJ1-1 and V is TRBV29-1; D uncertain. Sequences were derived from PBMCs, mostly from graft donor cells, sampled 180 days after TCRalphabeta/CD19-depleted stem cell transplant. The CDR3 region is CSAGRGPRLNTEAFF. CDR3 nucleotide sequence: TGCAGCGCTGGACGTGGGCCGCGGCTAAACACTGAAGCTTTCTTT.